The 24 T cell receptor beta chains listed next were all sequenced from one sample in a study of response to subunit inactivated influenza vaccine (dated by TCRdb to 2016 to 2019). The library was built by means of RT-PCR. Sequencing used an Illumina HiSeq 2500. TCRdb trimmed the raw reads at Q25, called clones with MiXCR and kept productive beta chains. Duplicate CDR3 protein sequences are folded into a single record with the most common DNA and genes. For this sample the table gives about 190,000 distinct CDR3 sequences, of which about an eighth were detected only once. The ten top clones hold roughly 25% of the sample. The sample was CD8+ T cells sorted from PBMCs, taken less than 6 days after vaccination. The source of these receptors is a middle-aged man who received an inactivated influenza vaccine. Donor details come from another sample of the same person, matched by shared clones.

This rearrangement joins TRBV9 to TRBJ2-7, with 8 bases lining up with TRBD2. The CDR3 has 15 residues. Germline V CDR1 and CDR2: SGDLS, YYNGEE. V shed 2 bases and J 0 bases; nucleotides not matched to a gene: 4. As DNA, the CDR3 is TGTGCCAGCAGCGTCGGGGGGGCCCCCTCCTACGAGCAGTACTTC. Its translation is CASSVGGAPSYEQYF.

This clonotype was seen repeatedly, ten times or more. J is TRBJ2-5 and V is TRBV5-4; the D gene is possibly TRBD2 (6 bases). The germline V gene has CDR1 SGHNT and CDR2 YYREEE (reference sequence). There are 14 residues in the CDR3. Trimming removed 9 bases at V and 4 bases at J, with 19 bases between. CDR3 sequence: CATTGDRAGETQYF. DNA of the CDR3: TGTGCCACCACGGGGGATAGGGCTGGAGAGACCCAGTACTTC. The variable domain in full, with the rest retrieved from reference TRBV5-4 and TRBJ2-5, is ETGVTQSPTHLIKTRGQQVTLRCSSQSGHNTVSWYQQALGQGPQFIFQYYREEENGRGNFPPRFSGLQFPNYSSELNVNALELDDSALYLCATTGDRAGETQYFGPGTRLLVL.

The chain links TRBV5-1 to TRBJ2-7; a weak D match, TRBD1 (6 bases). Germline values: CDR1 SGHRS, CDR2 YFSETQ. The ends were cut back, 2 bases at V and 4 bases at J, with 13 bases in the middle. This CDR3 has 14 residues. CDR3 nucleotide sequence: TGCGCCAGCAGCTTCACGGCAGGGGTTTACGAGCAGTACTTC. This sequence encodes CASSFTAGVYEQYF.

This clonotype was detected a few times. The chain joins TRBV6-2 or TRBV6-3 to TRBJ2-5; 8 nucleotides match TRBD2. The CDR3 length is 16 residues. Germline CDR1 MNHEY, CDR2 SVGEGT. V shed 6 bases, J shed 1 base, and the junction held 10 bases outside the gene matches. The CDR3 bases are TGTGCCAGCAGCCCGGGGGGGGAACATTTCCAAGAGACCCAGTACTTC. Protein sequence: CASSPGGEHFQETQYF.

The chain links TRBV13 to TRBJ2-3; D unresolved. Germline CDR1 is PRHDT and CDR2 is FYEKMQ (reference sequence). The V gene lost 5 bases and the J gene lost 12 bases, with 15 bases spanning the gap. The CDR3 is 12 amino acids. The CDR3 region is CASSTRLERQYF. DNA for the CDR3: TGTGCCAGCAGCACGCGCTTGGAACGCCAGTATTTT.

This clonotype was recorded many times. V and J are TRBV6-5 and TRBJ1-2, with 8 bases lining up with TRBD1. The V segment lost 1 base and the J segment 4 bases; nucleotides outside the gene matches: 11. Germline CDR1 and CDR2: MNHEY and SVGAGI. The CDR3 loop spans 17 amino acids. The CDR3 here is CASSYWQTQTGGYGYTF. CDR3 nucleotides: TGTGCCAGCAGTTACTGGCAAACGCAAACAGGGGGCTATGGCTACACCTTC.

This clonotype has only a few counts. CDR3 loop: CASSWTSGRLSFNEQFF. The DNA of the CDR3 is TGTGCCAGCAGTTGGACTAGCGGGCGATTATCTTTCAATGAGCAGTTCTTC. The chain couples TRBV6-2 or TRBV6-3 to TRBJ2-1; 11 bases are a match to TRBD2. CDR1 is MNHEY and CDR2 is SVGEGT in the germline V gene. The CDR3 loop spans 17 amino acids. V shed 4 bases, J shed 6 bases, and the junction held 11 bases outside the gene matches.

This clonotype was detected many times. The J gene is TRBJ2-2, the V gene TRBV5-6; D ambiguous. V lost 0 bases and J lost 6, with 3 bases in between. The CDR3 is 12 residues long. Germline assignment: CDR1 SGHDT and CDR2 YYEEEE. The chain's CDR3 is CASSLVAGELFF. In DNA form, the CDR3 reads TGTGCCAGCAGCTTGGTTGCCGGGGAGCTGTTTTTT.

The V gene is TRBV7-3, the J gene TRBJ2-1; 9 bases align to TRBD1. V shed 2 bases and J 6 bases; nucleotides not matched to a gene: 5. There are 15 residues in the CDR3. Germline V gene lookup returns CDR1 SGHTA and CDR2 FQGTGA. The CDR3 sequence: CASSLGQGRGNEQFF. CDR3 in DNA: TGTGCCAGCAGCTTAGGACAGGGGAGGGGCAATGAGCAGTTCTTC.

Only a few counts were recorded for this clonotype. This CDR3 reads CASSLYEAFF. The DNA of the CDR3 is TGTGCCAGCAGCTTATACGAAGCTTTCTTT. The chain is built from TRBV7-9 and TRBJ1-1; D call uncertain. Germline V gives CDR1 SEHNR, CDR2 FQNEAQ (reference sequence). V lost 2 bases to trimming and J lost 8 bases, with 3 bases between them. This CDR3 contains 10 residues.

This clonotype was observed a handful of times. This chain links TRBV6-1 with TRBJ1-2; a weak D match, TRBD1 (5 bases). V was pared by 5 bases and J by 2 bases, with 9 bases between. Per germline, CDR1 MNHNS and CDR2 SASEGT. The CDR3 sequence is 13 residues long. The CDR3 nucleotides read TGTGCCAGCAGTCCGCGGGACAACTATGGCTACACCTTC. As protein: CASSPRDNYGYTF.

There are a few counts of this clonotype. The chain links TRBV5-5 to TRBJ2-1; D is undetermined. This CDR3 has 17 amino acids. Trimming cost V 1 base and J 0 bases, with 14 bases left between them. Germline CDR1 SGHKS, CDR2 YYEKEE (reference sequence). The DNA of the CDR3 is TGTGCCAGCAGCTTGCGCGCAAAATACAGCTCCTACAATGAGCAGTTCTTC. This translates into CASSLRAKYSSYNEQFF.

The chain combines TRBV27 with TRBJ2-7; D could derive from TRBD1 or TRBD2 (6 bases each). Germline values: CDR1 MNHEY, CDR2 SMNVEV (reference sequence). The CDR3 covers 14 residues. V lost 6 bases and J 4 bases, leaving 16 bases between the germline ends. CDR3 residues: CASSPMGGPYEQYF. The CDR3 DNA reads TGTGCCAGCAGCCCGATGGGGGGCCCATACGAGCAGTACTTC.

The chain joins TRBV28 to TRBJ2-1, with D possibly being TRBD2 (5 bases). The CDR3 totals 16 residues. CDR1 is MDHEN and CDR2 is SYDVKM in the germline V gene. Trimming stripped 5 bases from V and 0 bases from J, with 14 bases between. The CDR3 loop is CASSGLIPSSYNEQFF. CDR3 bases: TGTGCCAGCAGTGGACTTATTCCGAGCTCCTACAATGAGCAGTTCTTC.

The CDR3 reads CASSFRALYGYTF. The CDR3 DNA reads as TGTGCCAGCAGTTTTAGGGCACTCTATGGCTACACCTTC. V usage is TRBV12-3 or TRBV12-4 and J usage is TRBJ1-2; D ambiguous. Trimming removed 3 bases at V and 4 bases at J, with 9 bases between. CDR3 length: 13 amino acids.

In this sample, this clonotype turned up a few times. The chain links TRBV28 to TRBJ2-7, with 8 positions matching TRBD1. The CDR3 extends over 14 amino acids. With V trimmed by 5 bases and J by 6 bases, 9 bases remained unmatched. Germline V gene lookup returns CDR1 MDHEN and CDR2 SYDVKM. The CDR3 bases are TGTGCCAGCAGTCCAGGACAGGGCAGATTCGAGCAGTACTTC. Residues: CASSPGQGRFEQYF.

This clonotype was found a few times. The rearrangement uses TRBV12-3 or TRBV12-4 and TRBJ2-1, with D maybe TRBD2 (5 bases). The CDR3 consists of 13 residues. V was cut by 6 bases and J by 6 bases, with 12 bases left in between. This chain's CDR3 is CASSSTRPNEQFF. The CDR3 DNA is TGTGCCAGCAGCTCTACTAGGCCCAATGAGCAGTTCTTC.

The V gene is TRBV29-1, the J gene TRBJ2-7; 8 bases match TRBD2. This CDR3 comprises 14 residues. Germline trimming cut 5 bases from V and 2 bases from J; bases unmatched to any gene: 8. The germline V gene has CDR1 SQVTM and CDR2 ANQGSEA. CDR3 loop: CSVSRGGGAYEQYF. CDR3 DNA: TGCAGCGTTTCCCGGGGGGGGGGAGCCTACGAGCAGTACTTC.

This rearrangement joins TRBV15 to TRBJ2-1; 9 bases fit TRBD2. The trim removed 7 bases at V and 8 bases at J, leaving 9 bases unmatched. The CDR3 contains 14 residues. The V gene's germline CDR1 is LNHNV and CDR2 YYDKDF (reference sequence). DNA of the CDR3: TGTGCCACCACCCCCGGGATAGCGGGGGATGAGCAGTTCTTC. It yields the protein CATTPGIAGDEQFF.

In its sample, this clonotype was seen many times. The chain couples TRBV5-1 to TRBJ2-1; D is possibly TRBD2 (6 bases). V was trimmed by 6 bases and J by 7 bases, leaving 20 bases between them. This CDR3 spans 15 amino acids. Germline V gene data show CDR1 as SGHRS and CDR2 as YFSETQ. CDR3 residues: CASTVEGLAVNEQFF. The CDR3, as DNA: TGCGCCAGCACCGTGGAGGGGCTAGCAGTAAATGAGCAGTTCTTC.

This clonotype was seen a few times. The chain is built from TRBV27 and TRBJ2-1; 7 bases are a match to TRBD2. Losses at the gene ends were 6 bases for V and 6 bases for J; bases not matched to a gene: 17. Germline V CDR1 and CDR2: MNHEY, SMNVEV (reference sequence). CDR3 length: 17 amino acids. The CDR3 region is CASSPGFLADFFNEQFF. Written as DNA, the CDR3 is TGTGCCAGCAGCCCCGGGTTTCTAGCGGATTTTTTCAATGAGCAGTTCTTC.

V is TRBV19 and J is TRBJ2-1; weak D call: TRBD2 (5 bases). Germline values: CDR1 LNHDA, CDR2 SQIVND (reference sequence). The CDR3 runs to 15 residues. V dropped 1 base and J dropped 3 bases, with 10 bases sitting between them. Written as DNA, the CDR3 is TGTGCCAGTAGTATAGCGGCGGGCAACTACAATGAGCAGTTCTTC. Translation gives CASSIAAGNYNEQFF.

This clonotype was picked up a small number of times. This chain uses TRBV9 with TRBJ2-7, with D unresolved. CDR3 size: 16 residues. Germline values: CDR1 SGDLS, CDR2 YYNGEE. The V gene lost 0 bases and the J gene lost 5 bases, with 18 bases spanning the gap. The CDR3 protein is CASSVGSLASRHEQYF. The CDR3 bases are TGTGCCAGCAGCGTAGGGTCCCTCGCATCGAGGCACGAGCAGTACTTC. Looking up the rest from reference TRBV9 and TRBJ2-7 gives the full variable domain: DSGVTQTPKHLITATGQRVTLRCSPRSGDLSVYWYQQSLDQGLQFLIQYYNGEERAKGNILERFSAQQFPDLHSELNLSSLELGDSALYFCASSVGSLASRHEQYFGPGTRLTVT.

The chain uses TRBV7-9 and TRBJ2-1; a possible D gene is TRBD1 (6 bases). The ends were cut back, 6 bases at V and 0 bases at J, with 12 bases in the middle. This CDR3 is 15 amino acids long. CDR1 SEHNR and CDR2 FQNEAQ come from the germline V gene (reference sequence). CDR3 loop: CASRITGSSYNEQFF. The CDR3 bases are TGTGCCAGCAGAATAACAGGGAGCTCCTACAATGAGCAGTTCTTC.